The 11 T cell receptor beta chains given below trace back to one sample, sequenced in a study of cytomegalovirus exposure and HLA in healthy donors (dated by TCRdb to about 2017). Libraries were built with the immunoSEQ multiplex PCR assay. The multiplex PCR relied on a mix of 60 forward primers for TCR Vbeta segments and 13 reverse primers for TCR Jbeta segments. What TCRdb holds here is the immuneACCESS table cut down to in-frame rearrangements. Part of the clones is not present; checked against another copy, under half of the missing clones reflect an unresolved V gene, and the others are unexplained. Within this sample are 64,000 or so clones, with roughly 87% of them counted one time only. Of the sample, about 10% is held by the ten largest clones. Sequencing was performed on PBMCs. The source is a female donor in good health and CMV-seronegative.

The chain joins TRBV6-5 to TRBJ1-5; D gene uncertain. This CDR3 has 16 amino acids. Germline V gene lookup returns CDR1 MNHEY and CDR2 SVGAGI. The V gene lost 0 bases and the J gene lost 2 bases, with 11 bases spanning the gap. The CDR3 coding sequence is TGTGCCAGCAGTTACTCGAGGGTGGGAGGCAATCAGCCCCAGCATTTT. Amino acids: CASSYSRVGGNQPQHF.

The V and J genes are TRBV9 and TRBJ2-7; 8 nucleotides agree with TRBD2. Per the germline V gene, CDR1 is SGDLS and CDR2 is YYNGEE. The CDR3 is made up of 14 amino acids. The junction had 9 bases not matched to a gene; V was cut back by 5 bases and J by 5 bases. In nucleotides, the CDR3 is TGTGCCAGCAGTAGCGGGAACTACCTCCACGAGCAGTACTTC. This translates into CASSSGNYLHEQYF.

The chain joins TRBV11-2 to TRBJ2-7, with 7 bases fitting TRBD2. The CDR3 consists of 18 residues. The ends lost 3 bases at V and 0 bases at J; junction bases unmatched: 14. CDR1 SGHAT and CDR2 FQNNGV come from the germline V gene. CDR3 in DNA: TGTGCCAGCAGCTTCGGAGCACTTCTTGCTAGCGGCTCCTACGAGCAGTACTTC. It translates to CASSFGALLASGSYEQYF. Filled out from reference TRBV11-2 and TRBJ2-7, the complete variable domain reads EAGVAQSPRYKIIEKRQSVAFWCNPISGHATLYWYQQILGQGPKLLIQFQNNGVVDDSQLPKDRFSAERLKGVDSTLKIQPAKLEDSAVYLCASSFGALLASGSYEQYFGPGTRLTVT.

V is TRBV13 and J is TRBJ2-3; 7 bases are shared with TRBD1. The trim removed 5 bases at V and 0 bases at J, leaving 5 bases unmatched. This CDR3 is built from 15 residues. Germline V gene data show CDR1 as PRHDT and CDR2 as FYEKMQ (reference sequence). As DNA, the CDR3 is TGTGCCAGCAGCCGGGGACAGCATAGCACAGATACGCAGTATTTT. Translating gives CASSRGQHSTDTQYF.

V and J are TRBV7-3 and TRBJ2-3; maybe TRBD1 (6 bases). The V and J ends lost 3 bases and 4 bases respectively, with 8 bases between them. This CDR3 spans 13 amino acids. Germline loops: CDR1 SGHTA, CDR2 FQGTGA. CDR3: CASSLGAADTQYF. For the CDR3, the DNA is TGTGCCAGCAGCTTGGGGGCTGCAGATACGCAGTATTTT.

The chain couples TRBV9 to TRBJ2-1, with a possible D match to TRBD2 (5 bases). The germline gives CDR1 SGDLS, CDR2 YYNGEE. This CDR3 has 17 amino acids. The ends were cut back, 2 bases at V and 6 bases at J, with 21 bases in the middle. The CDR3 spells CASSVDPLAALPNEQFF. The CDR3 region has the DNA TGTGCCAGCAGCGTGGACCCCCTAGCTGCCCTACCCAATGAGCAGTTCTTC.

This clone was seen a few times. The chain couples TRBV2 to TRBJ1-4; no definite D call. The CDR3 totals 13 residues. V was shortened by 3 bases and J by 4 bases, with 6 bases between the two germline ends. The germline CDR1 and CDR2 sequences are SNHLY and FYNNEI. The CDR3 here is CASSDRSNEKLFF. The CDR3 DNA reads as TGTGCCAGCAGTGATAGAAGTAATGAAAAACTGTTTTTT.

This chain links TRBV10-1 with TRBJ2-6; D is possibly TRBD2 (6 bases). CDR1 and CDR2 from the germline V gene are WNHNN and SYGVQD (reference sequence). This CDR3 spans 19 amino acids. V was cut by 6 bases and J by 1 base, with 22 bases left in between. The CDR3, as DNA: TGCGCCAGCAGAGGAGATCCAGCGGGTGTAGGATCTGGGGCCAACGTCCTGACTTTC. As protein: CASRGDPAGVGSGANVLTF.

This chain joins TRBV6-5 and TRBJ1-1; 12 bases map to TRBD1. CDR3 length equals 15 residues. The V gene end was trimmed by 0 bases and the J gene end by 6 bases; junction bases not matched to a gene: 2. Per the germline V gene, CDR1 is MNHEY and CDR2 is SVGAGI. In DNA form, the CDR3 reads TGTGCCAGCAGTTACTCGGGACAGGGGGCCGCTGAAGCTTTCTTT. Its translation: CASSYSGQGAAEAFF.

The chain employs TRBV6-6 and TRBJ2-2; D might be TRBD1 (5 bases). Trimming removed 0 bases from V and 5 bases from J, with 7 bases in between. The length of the CDR3 is 14 residues. Germline V gene sequence: CDR1 MNHNY, CDR2 SVGAGI (reference sequence). As DNA, the CDR3 is TGTGCCAGCAGTTACTCTGCAGGGACCGGGGAGCTGTTTTTT. Protein: CASSYSAGTGELFF.

On this clone: At one of its ends the junction is not consistent with the germline gene, which may arise from a read error. This chain links TRBV9 with TRBJ1-2, with 12 nucleotides matching TRBD1. The CDR3 length is 14 residues. CDR1 is SGDLS and CDR2 is YYNGEE in the germline V gene. CDR3 in amino acids: CASSLDPGQGAVHF. For the CDR3, the DNA is TGTGCCAGCAGCTTAGATCCGGGACAGGGGGCGGTTCACTTC. The full variable domain, with the rest looked up from reference TRBV9 and TRBJ1-2, is DSGVTQTPKHLITATGQRVTLRCSPRSGDLSVYWYQQSLDQGLQFLIQYYNGEERAKGNILERFSAQQFPDLHSELNLSSLELGDSALYFCASSLDPGQGAVHFGSGTRLTVV.